This entry describes one T cell receptor beta chain. The germline V gene encodes CDR1 SGDLS and CDR2 YYNGEE. V dropped 3 bases and J dropped 0 bases, with 7 bases sitting between them. The CDR3 covers 14 residues. TCRdb's copy holds only in-frame clones and misses some; the assay was immunoSEQ multiplex PCR. The sample records 130,000 or so clones, 70% to 90% being singletons. These data belong to a study of radiation and T cells in renal cell carcinoma. Indicated time point: baseline pretreatment blood. Treatment here: 15 Gy SBRT to primary tumor, nephrectomy 4 weeks later. This chain links TRBV9 with TRBJ1-3, with D unresolved. Sequencing was performed on blood, taken from a patient whose treatment included radiotherapy and nephrectomy. The receptor was derived from a woman aged 50 to 65 with renal cell carcinoma. In DNA, the CDR3 is TGTGCCAGCAGCGAGCCCCCCTCTGGAAACACCATATATTTT. This codes for CASSEPPSGNTIYF.